Each of the 25 T cell receptor beta chains below was sequenced from the same sample in a study of shared clonotypes between healthy human individuals. The assay was immunoSEQ multiplex PCR, and TCRdb's table has in-frame clones only and misses some. Of almost 750,000 clones in the sample, about two thirds were seen once. The material sequenced was memory CD4+ T cells sorted from blood. Described subset: CD45RA-negative fraction. The receptors were gathered from a woman aged 30 to 39 in good health.

The V gene is TRBV21-1, the J gene TRBJ1-2; the D call of TRBD1 is as the table states it, not checked on the DNA. TRBV21-1 is flagged as a pseudogene. This CDR3 comprises 14 residues. Here the CDR3 reads CASSLRQGKEGYTF. CDR3 coding DNA: TGTGCCAGCAGCCTAAGACAGGGGAAGGAGGGCTACACCTTC.

The gene calls are TRBV19 and TRBJ1-1, with 8 bases lining up with TRBD1. CDR1 LNHDA and CDR2 SQIVND come from the germline V gene (reference sequence). The CDR3 contains 14 residues. V shed 4 bases, J shed 5 bases, and the junction held 6 bases outside the gene matches. This chain's CDR3 is CASSKDREGTEAFF. The CDR3 coding sequence is TGTGCCAGTAGTAAGGACAGGGAGGGTACTGAAGCTTTCTTT.

V usage is TRBV7-8 and J usage is TRBJ2-3; no firm D call. The V and J ends lost 2 bases and 2 bases respectively, with 5 bases between them. The CDR3 spans 13 residues. The germline CDR1 and CDR2 sequences are SGHVS and FQNEAQ. The chain's CDR3 is CASSLIDTDTQYF. Here the CDR3 DNA reads TGTGCCAGCAGCTTAATCGACACAGATACGCAGTATTTT.

V gene TRBV7-9 combines with J gene TRBJ2-7; D might be TRBD2 (6 bases). The CDR3 spans 14 residues. Trimming removed 5 bases from V and 2 bases from J, with 13 bases in between. Per the germline V gene, CDR1 is SEHNR and CDR2 is FQNEAQ (reference sequence). CDR3: CASSRGTAPYEQYF. The DNA for the CDR3 is TGTGCCAGCAGCCGCGGGACCGCACCCTACGAGCAGTACTTC.

This clone was observed a handful of times. The chain is built from TRBV18 and TRBJ2-1; D might be TRBD1 (5 bases). Trimming left V 9 bases short and J 7 bases short, with 19 bases between. There are 14 residues in the CDR3. CDR1 KGHSH and CDR2 LQKENI come from the germline V gene. In DNA form, the CDR3 reads TGTGCCAGTTTCTTGGACACGACCGTAAATGAGCAGTTCTTC. Amino acids: CASFLDTTVNEQFF.

CDR3 in DNA: TGTGCCAGCAGCTTACAAACAGGGGTGAACGAGCAGTACTTC. It codes for CASSLQTGVNEQYF. This chain links TRBV11-2 with TRBJ2-7; the match to TRBD1 covers 7 bases. With V trimmed by 2 bases and J by 5 bases, 6 bases remained unmatched. There are 14 residues in the CDR3. In germline, CDR1 is SGHAT, CDR2 FQNNGV.

The V call is TRBV4-2, the J call TRBJ2-7; the match to TRBD1 covers 8 bases. V shed 4 bases, J shed 1 base, and the junction held 6 bases outside the gene matches. Germline V gene lookup returns CDR1 LGHNA and CDR2 YNFKEQ. The CDR3 contains 15 residues. For the CDR3, the DNA is TGTGCCAGCAGCCTCGGACAGGGCGAATCCTACGAGCAGTACTTC. The encoded protein is CASSLGQGESYEQYF.

With regard to this clone: The same CDR3 arises from other DNA sequences in this sample as well. The J gene is TRBJ2-3, the V gene TRBV5-1, with D perhaps TRBD1 or TRBD2 (5 bases each). CDR1 SGHRS and CDR2 YFSETQ come from the germline V gene. With 2 bases removed from V and 5 bases from J, the gap between germline ends came to 12 bases. This CDR3 is built from 14 residues. The CDR3 spells CASSLGTGGDTQYF. The CDR3 nucleotides read TGCGCCAGCAGCTTAGGCACAGGAGGAGATACGCAGTATTTT.

The chain couples TRBV25-1 to TRBJ2-3; D not resolved. CDR3 length: 14 residues. CDR1 MGHDK and CDR2 SYGVNS come from the germline V gene. V lost 1 base, J lost 3 bases, and 8 bases lay in between. CDR3 protein: CASSESSETDTQYF. For the CDR3, the DNA is TGTGCCAGCAGTGAATCGTCGGAGACAGATACGCAGTATTTT.

The chain has TRBV27 and TRBJ1-2; 7 bases align to TRBD1. The CDR3 sequence is 16 residues long. V lost 5 bases, J lost 4 bases, and 13 bases stayed unmatched. Germline assignment: CDR1 MNHEY and CDR2 SMNVEV (reference sequence). CDR3 residues: CASSTLYRGSSYGYTF. The CDR3 DNA sequence: TGTGCCAGCAGTACTCTCTACAGGGGCTCGAGCTATGGCTACACCTTC.

V usage is TRBV27 and J usage is TRBJ1-2, with D possibly TRBD1 on 5 matching bases. CDR1 and CDR2 (germline): MNHEY, SMNVEV (reference sequence). The CDR3 consists of 14 residues. The V and J ends lost 0 bases and 7 bases respectively, with 12 bases between them. The CDR3 spells CASSLSWGGTGYTF. CDR3 nucleotide sequence: TGTGCCAGCAGTTTATCCTGGGGGGGAACTGGCTACACCTTC.

The CDR3 protein is CASSLTSGVYNEQFF. The CDR3 DNA follows: TGTGCCAGCAGCTTAACTAGCGGGGTATACAATGAGCAGTTCTTC. V is TRBV7-3 and J is TRBJ2-1; 8 bases are a match to TRBD2. The CDR3 runs to 15 residues. Trimming removed 0 bases from V and 4 bases from J; junction bases left unmatched: 2. Germline V lookup: CDR1 SGHTA, CDR2 FQGTGA.

The CDR3 DNA is TGTGCCAGCAGCCCCGGACTAGCGGGGGGCACAGATACGCAGTATTTT. Its translation is CASSPGLAGGTDTQYF. The chain uses TRBV11-3 and TRBJ2-3; 13 nucleotides line up with TRBD2. This CDR3 region has 16 residues. The germline V gene encodes CDR1 SGHNT and CDR2 YENEEA. Losses at the gene ends were 5 bases for V and 1 base for J; bases not matched to a gene: 3.

The V gene is TRBV7-8, the J gene TRBJ1-5; 8 bases line up with TRBD1. This CDR3 is 14 amino acids long. The ends lost 5 bases at V and 9 bases at J; junction bases unmatched: 9. CDR1 is SGHVS and CDR2 is FQNEAQ in the germline V gene. CDR3 residues: CASSPRTGLLPQHF. CDR3 sequence (DNA): TGTGCCAGCAGCCCCAGGACAGGGTTATTGCCCCAGCATTTT. The entire variable domain, with the rest obtained from reference TRBV7-8 and TRBJ1-5, is as follows: GAGVSQSPRYKVAKRGQDVALRCDPISGHVSLFWYQQALGQGPEFLTYFQNEAQLDKSGLPSDRFFAERPEGSVSTLKIQRTQQEDSAVYLCASSPRTGLLPQHFGDGTRLSIL.

This clone appeared a few times. The rearrangement links TRBV10-3 to TRBJ2-7; possibly TRBD1 or TRBD2 for D (5 bases each). The CDR3 length is 12 residues. V was pared by 4 bases and J by 7 bases, with 11 bases between. Germline CDR1 ENHRY, CDR2 SYGVKD. The CDR3 nucleotides are TGTGCCATCAGTGGCGAGGGGCGGGAGCAGTACTTC. Its protein product is CAISGEGREQYF.

This clone occurred once. CDR3 sequence: CASSAGRVGYEQYF. DNA for the CDR3: TGTGCCAGCAGCGCGGGGAGGGTTGGCTACGAGCAGTACTTC. This chain joins TRBV13 and TRBJ2-7; the match to TRBD2 covers 7 bases. CDR1 PRHDT and CDR2 FYEKMQ come from the germline V gene (reference sequence). The CDR3 extends over 14 amino acids. V gave up 5 bases and J gave up 3 bases; unmatched junction bases: 7. The variable domain in full, with the rest retrieved from reference TRBV13 and TRBJ2-7, is AAGVIQSPRHLIKEKRETATLKCYPIPRHDTVYWYQQGPGQDPQFLISFYEKMQSDKGSIPDRFSAQQFSDYHSELNMSSLELGDSALYFCASSAGRVGYEQYFGPGTRLTVT.

The chain joins TRBV19 to TRBJ1-3; D uncertain. In germline, CDR1 is LNHDA, CDR2 SQIVND (reference sequence). Trimming pared 9 bases from V and 5 bases from J, leaving 11 bases between. The CDR3 consists of 12 residues. CDR3 bases: TGTGCCAGCTCTTCGGGGAGAAACACCATATATTTT. It codes for CASSSGRNTIYF.

The sample holds many counts of this clone. This rearrangement joins TRBV19 to TRBJ1-2; 9 bases fit TRBD1. The trim removed 5 bases at V and 2 bases at J, leaving 9 bases unmatched. The CDR3 runs 16 residues. Germline loops: CDR1 LNHDA, CDR2 SQIVND (reference sequence). The CDR3 nucleotides are TGTGCCAGTAGTCCCGGAGGGACAGGGATAAACTATGGCTACACCTTC. Its protein product is CASSPGGTGINYGYTF.

As to this clone: Other DNA sequences from this sample encode an identical CDR3 as well. The chain couples TRBV11-3 to TRBJ1-1; no reliable D call. This CDR3 has 13 residues. The V gene's germline CDR1 is SGHNT and CDR2 YENEEA. Trimming stripped 1 base from V and 3 bases from J, with 6 bases between. CDR3 region: CASSLGGDTEAFF. As DNA, the CDR3 is TGTGCCAGCAGCTTAGGCGGGGACACTGAAGCTTTCTTT. Supplemented by reference TRBV11-3 and TRBJ1-1, the full variable domain reads EAGVVQSPRYKIIEKKQPVAFWCNPISGHNTLYWYLQNLGQGPELLIRYENEEAVDDSQLPKDRFSAERLKGVDSTLKIQPAELGDSAVYLCASSLGGDTEAFFGQGTRLTVV.

This chain connects TRBV27 to TRBJ2-1; 9 bases agree with TRBD2. The CDR3 loop spans 17 amino acids. The V segment lost 4 bases and the J segment 7 bases; nucleotides outside the gene matches: 14. The germline V gene encodes CDR1 MNHEY and CDR2 SMNVEV (reference sequence). CDR3 DNA sequence: TGTGCCAGCAGTTCCACCGGGACTAGCACTCTCCGGAATGAGCAGTTCTTC. This gives the protein CASSSTGTSTLRNEQFF.

This clone was observed a handful of times. J is TRBJ2-3 and V is TRBV7-3; D gene ambiguous. Trimming took 5 bases from V and 5 from J, leaving 5 bases between them. Germline loops: CDR1 SGHTA, CDR2 FQGTGA. The CDR3 totals 11 residues. The CDR3: CASSAQDTQYF. CDR3 DNA sequence: TGTGCCAGCAGCGCCCAAGATACGCAGTATTTT.

The genes are TRBV6-1 and TRBJ1-1; D may be TRBD1 (6 bases). The V end was cut by 2 bases, the J end by 5 bases, with 21 bases between. Germline CDR1 is MNHNS and CDR2 is SASEGT. The CDR3 has 17 amino acids. The CDR3 spells CASSERWAGVKWTEAFF. CDR3 coding DNA: TGTGCCAGCAGTGAAAGGTGGGCAGGGGTGAAGTGGACTGAAGCTTTCTTT.

The V and J genes are TRBV6-6 and TRBJ2-1; 7 bases align to TRBD1. Germline values: CDR1 MNHNY, CDR2 SVGAGI (reference sequence). V lost 6 bases, J lost 6 bases, and 8 bases stayed unmatched. This CDR3 is 14 amino acids long. The CDR3 protein is CASRRQGATNEQFF. The CDR3 coding sequence is TGTGCCAGCAGACGACAGGGTGCCACCAATGAGCAGTTCTTC.

This clone was observed once. The chain combines TRBV28 with TRBJ2-7, with TRBD1 as a possible D gene (6 bases). Looked up from germline, CDR1 is MDHEN and CDR2 is SYDVKM. V was shortened by 3 bases and J by 0 bases, with 24 bases between the two germline ends. The CDR3 is 19 amino acids. CDR3 amino acids: CASSFTAPGQPSSSYEQYF. In DNA, the CDR3 is TGTGCCAGCAGTTTCACTGCGCCTGGACAGCCCTCCTCCTCCTACGAGCAGTACTTC. The variable domain in full, with the rest retrieved from reference TRBV28 and TRBJ2-7, is DVKVTQSSRYLVKRTGEKVFLECVQDMDHENMFWYRQDPGLGLRLIYFSYDVKMKEKGDIPEGYSVSREKKERFSLILESASTNQTSMYLCASSFTAPGQPSSSYEQYFGPGTRLTVT.

This clone was picked up many times. The V and J genes are TRBV7-4 and TRBJ1-4; TRBD1 might be the D (5 bases). The CDR3 consists of 17 residues. V was shortened by 2 bases and J by 0 bases, with 13 bases between the two germline ends. The germline V gene has CDR1 SGHVT and CDR2 SQSDAQ. This CDR3 is CASSLHRTSATNEKLFF. Written as DNA, the CDR3 is TGTGCCAGCAGCTTACACAGGACGTCTGCAACTAATGAAAAACTGTTTTTT.